This T cell receptor beta chain is drawn from a study of blood T cell repertoires in COVID-19. Sequencing used immunoSEQ multiplex PCR; TCRdb keeps in-frame clones, though not all of them. This table holds hundreds of thousands of clones, 87% found once. Per germline, CDR1 SGDLS and CDR2 YYNGEE. V was clipped by 3 bases and J by 0 bases; unmatched bases: 4. The CDR3 has 16 residues. The genes are TRBV9 and TRBJ2-3, with 10 bases fitting TRBD2. The source is a woman between 45 and 65 years old with COVID-19, enrolled during active disease. Sequenced: peripheral blood. The CDR3 DNA reads TGTGCCAGCAGCGCCGGACTAGCGGAAAGCACAGATACGCAGTATTTT. Translation: CASSAGLAESTDTQYF. Complete variable domain (other parts from reference TRBV9 and TRBJ2-3): DSGVTQTPKHLITATGQRVTLRCSPRSGDLSVYWYQQSLDQGLQFLIQYYNGEERAKGNILERFSAQQFPDLHSELNLSSLELGDSALYFCASSAGLAESTDTQYFGPGTRLTVL.